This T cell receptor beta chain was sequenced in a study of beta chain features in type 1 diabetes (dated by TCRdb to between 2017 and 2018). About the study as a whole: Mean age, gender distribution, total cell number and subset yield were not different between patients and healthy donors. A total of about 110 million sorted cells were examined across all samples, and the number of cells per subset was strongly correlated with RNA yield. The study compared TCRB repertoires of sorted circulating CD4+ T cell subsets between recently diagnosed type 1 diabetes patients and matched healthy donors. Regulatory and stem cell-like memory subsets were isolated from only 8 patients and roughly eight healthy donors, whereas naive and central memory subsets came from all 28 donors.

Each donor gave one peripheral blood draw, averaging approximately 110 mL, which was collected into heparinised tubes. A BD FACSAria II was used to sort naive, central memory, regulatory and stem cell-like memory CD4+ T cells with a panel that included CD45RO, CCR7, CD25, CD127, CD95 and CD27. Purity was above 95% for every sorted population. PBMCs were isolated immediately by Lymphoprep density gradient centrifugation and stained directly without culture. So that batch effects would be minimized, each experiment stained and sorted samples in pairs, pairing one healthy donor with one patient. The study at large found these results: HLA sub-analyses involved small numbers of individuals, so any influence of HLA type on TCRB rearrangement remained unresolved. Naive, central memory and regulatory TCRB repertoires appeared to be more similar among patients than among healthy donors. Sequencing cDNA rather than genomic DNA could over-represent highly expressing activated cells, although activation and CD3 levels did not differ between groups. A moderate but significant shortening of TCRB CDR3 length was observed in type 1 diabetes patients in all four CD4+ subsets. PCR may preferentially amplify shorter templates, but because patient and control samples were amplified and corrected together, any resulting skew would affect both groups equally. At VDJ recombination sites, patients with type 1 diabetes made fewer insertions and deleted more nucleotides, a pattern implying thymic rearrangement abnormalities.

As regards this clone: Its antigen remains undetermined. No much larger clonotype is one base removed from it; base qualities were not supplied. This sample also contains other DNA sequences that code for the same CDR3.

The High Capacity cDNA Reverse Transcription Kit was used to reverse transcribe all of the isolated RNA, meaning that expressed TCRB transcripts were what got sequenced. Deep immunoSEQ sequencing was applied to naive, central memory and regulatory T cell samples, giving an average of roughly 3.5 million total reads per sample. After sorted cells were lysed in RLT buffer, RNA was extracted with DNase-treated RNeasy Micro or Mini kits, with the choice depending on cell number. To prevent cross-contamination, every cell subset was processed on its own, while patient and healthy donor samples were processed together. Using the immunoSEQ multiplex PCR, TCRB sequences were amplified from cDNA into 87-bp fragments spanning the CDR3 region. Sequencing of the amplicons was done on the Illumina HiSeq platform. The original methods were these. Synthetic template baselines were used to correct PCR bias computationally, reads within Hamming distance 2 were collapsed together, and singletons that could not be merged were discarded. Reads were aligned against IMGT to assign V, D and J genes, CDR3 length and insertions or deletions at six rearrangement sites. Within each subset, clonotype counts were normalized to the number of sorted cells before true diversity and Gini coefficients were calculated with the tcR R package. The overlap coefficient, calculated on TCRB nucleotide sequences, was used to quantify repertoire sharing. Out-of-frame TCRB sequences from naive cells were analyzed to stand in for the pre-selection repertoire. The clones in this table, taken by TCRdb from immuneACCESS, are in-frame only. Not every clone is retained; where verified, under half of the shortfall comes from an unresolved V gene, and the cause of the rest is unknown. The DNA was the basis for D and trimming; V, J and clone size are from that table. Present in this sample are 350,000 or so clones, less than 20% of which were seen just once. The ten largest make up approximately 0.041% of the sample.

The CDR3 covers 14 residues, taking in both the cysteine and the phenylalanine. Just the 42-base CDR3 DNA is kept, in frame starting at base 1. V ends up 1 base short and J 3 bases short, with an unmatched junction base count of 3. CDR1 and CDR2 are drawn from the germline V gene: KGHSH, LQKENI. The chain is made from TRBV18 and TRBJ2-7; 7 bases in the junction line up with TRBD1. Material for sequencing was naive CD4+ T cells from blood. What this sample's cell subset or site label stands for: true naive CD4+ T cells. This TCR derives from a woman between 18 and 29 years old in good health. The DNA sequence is TGTGCCAGCTCACCACAGGGGGCAAGCTACGAGCAGTACTTC. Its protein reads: CASSPQGASYEQYF. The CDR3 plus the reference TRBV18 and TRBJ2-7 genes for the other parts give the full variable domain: NAGVMQNPRHLVRRRGQEARLRCSPMKGHSHVYWYRQLPEEGLKFMVYLQKENIIDESGMPKERFSAEFPKEGPSILRIQQVVRGDSAAYFCASSPQGASYEQYFGPGTRLTVT.